Shown below are 29 T cell receptor beta chains from a single sample sequenced in a study of identical twins. TCRdb processed the 5' RACE reads anew with MiXCR; each CDR3 protein has one entry. The data contain 450,000 or so distinct CDR3 sequences, 12% to 15% of them singletons. The same sample was also studied in work on yellow fever vaccine responses in identical twins.

Sequencing used CD4+ T cells sorted from blood. The source is a woman aged 18-30 years in good health.

J is TRBJ2-3 and V is TRBV5-1; 9 positions agree with TRBD2. Germline CDR1 SGHRS, CDR2 YFSETQ. Germline trimming cut 1 base from V and 5 bases from J; bases unmatched to any gene: 11. The CDR3 sequence is 17 residues long. CDR3 DNA sequence: TGCGCCAGCAGCTTGCGCGGCGGGGGGGCCAGAGAAGATACGCAGTATTTT. This codes for CASSLRGGGAREDTQYF.

The rearrangement links TRBV4-2 to TRBJ2-5; 10 bases agree with TRBD2. Germline CDR1 and CDR2: LGHNA and YNFKEQ. This CDR3 has 15 amino acids. The trim removed 0 bases at V and 4 bases at J, leaving 2 bases unmatched. CDR3 DNA: TGTGCCAGCAGCCAAGATAGCGGGGGGTCAGAGACCCAGTACTTC. It specifies CASSQDSGGSETQYF.

The CDR3 is CASTRAGDWDTQYF. Written as DNA, the CDR3 is TGCGCCAGCACCCGAGCGGGAGATTGGGATACGCAGTATTTT. V is TRBV10-1 and J is TRBJ2-3; TRBD2 agrees at 8 bases. After removal of 7 bases from V and 6 bases from J, the junction contained 9 bases not matched to a gene. This CDR3 is built from 14 residues. Germline V gives CDR1 WNHNN, CDR2 SYGVQD (reference sequence).

This clonotype was picked up a small number of times. CDR3 DNA sequence: TGTGCCAGCAGTTATGGGGGGGCTGAAGCTTTCTTT. Encoded protein: CASSYGGAEAFF. The J gene is TRBJ1-1, the V gene TRBV6-5; D is possibly TRBD1 (5 bases). This CDR3 is 12 amino acids long. CDR1 MNHEY and CDR2 SVGAGI come from the germline V gene. V lost 3 bases and J lost 6, with 8 bases in between.

This clonotype was seen at least ten times. The gene calls are TRBV2 and TRBJ2-3; 13 positions match TRBD2. After removal of 6 bases from V and 6 bases from J, the junction contained 6 bases not matched to a gene. From germline, CDR1 is SNHLY and CDR2 FYNNEI. The CDR3 length is 15 residues. CDR3 amino acids: CASRRLAGGGDTQYF. DNA of the CDR3: TGTGCCAGCAGGCGACTAGCGGGGGGTGGCGATACGCAGTATTTT. The full variable domain, its missing parts supplied by reference TRBV2 and TRBJ2-3, is EPEVTQTPSHQVTQMGQEVILRCVPISNHLYFYWYRQILGQKVEFLVSFYNNEISEKSEIFDDQFSVERPDGSNFTLKIRSTKLEDSAMYFCASRRLAGGGDTQYFGPGTRLTVL.

This clonotype appeared a few times. V is TRBV2 and J is TRBJ2-5; D is undetermined. The CDR3 loop spans 14 amino acids. The germline gives CDR1 SNHLY, CDR2 FYNNEI. V was cut by 2 bases and J by 0 bases, with 7 bases left in between. CDR3 bases: TGTGCCAGCAGTGAATCTGGGTACCAAGAGACCCAGTACTTC. This gives the protein CASSESGYQETQYF.

The chain joins TRBV30 to TRBJ2-3; 8 bases match TRBD2. J was trimmed by 6 bases and V by 7 bases; bases with no gene match: 9. There are 13 residues in the CDR3. Germline V gene lookup returns CDR1 GTSNPN and CDR2 SVGIG (reference sequence). The CDR3 region has the DNA TGTGCCTCCCTGCGGGGGGCCGGGGATACGCAGTATTTT. Encoded protein: CASLRGAGDTQYF.

A few counts support this clonotype. The chain recombines TRBV6-5 with TRBJ2-7; tentatively, D is TRBD1 or TRBD2 (5 bases each). The V gene lost 2 bases and the J gene lost 5 bases, with 16 bases spanning the gap. Germline CDR1 MNHEY, CDR2 SVGAGI. This CDR3 contains 15 residues. Here the CDR3 DNA reads TGTGCCAGCAGTTACCTAACAAGACGGGGACACGAGCAGTACTTC. The encoded protein is CASSYLTRRGHEQYF.

This clonotype came up a few times. The chain is built from TRBV6-6 and TRBJ1-4; no clear D gene. The CDR3 sequence is 12 residues long. From germline, CDR1 is MNHNY and CDR2 SVGAGI (reference sequence). Trimming stripped 8 bases from V and 8 bases from J, with 12 bases between. CDR3 in amino acids: CASGRPGEKLFF. DNA of the CDR3: TGTGCCAGCGGCAGGCCGGGGGAAAAACTGTTTTTT.

The sample holds many counts of this clonotype. This sequence joins TRBV7-8 and TRBJ2-3; TRBD1 aligns across 7 bases. Looked up from germline, CDR1 is SGHVS and CDR2 is FQNEAQ. The ends lost 2 bases at V and 2 bases at J; junction bases unmatched: 19. The CDR3 sequence is 20 residues long. CDR3 in amino acids: CASSLRATGIPPVVTDTQYF. The CDR3 nucleotides read TGTGCCAGCAGCTTACGGGCGACAGGGATCCCACCGGTAGTCACAGATACGCAGTATTTT.

The genes are TRBV5-1 and TRBJ2-1; the match to TRBD1 covers 9 bases. With 4 bases clipped from V and 9 bases from J, the junction kept 8 bases outside the gene matches. This CDR3 region has 14 residues. Per germline, CDR1 SGHRS and CDR2 YFSETQ. CDR3 protein: CASSQGQGRTEQFF. In DNA form, the CDR3 reads TGCGCCAGCAGCCAGGGACAGGGTAGGACTGAGCAGTTCTTC.

The V call is TRBV12-3 or TRBV12-4, the J call TRBJ2-3; 8 nucleotides align to TRBD2. This CDR3 has 15 residues. V gave up 6 bases and J gave up 4 bases; unmatched junction bases: 9. The CDR3 is CASRSTGTRADTQYF. The CDR3 bases are TGTGCCAGCAGGTCAACCGGGACTAGAGCAGATACGCAGTATTTT.

The chain has TRBV2 and TRBJ2-1, with TRBD1 identical over 8 bases. The CDR3 length is 11 residues. J was trimmed by 13 bases and V by 6 bases; bases with no gene match: 5. Germline V gene sequence: CDR1 SNHLY, CDR2 FYNNEI. The CDR3 sequence is CASSLTGAQFF. Here the CDR3 DNA reads TGTGCCAGCAGCCTGACAGGGGCTCAGTTCTTC.

This clonotype was counted a few times. The chain carries TRBV2 and TRBJ2-4, with TRBD2 matching over 8 bases. This CDR3 spans 13 amino acids. Germline CDR1 and CDR2: SNHLY and FYNNEI. With 0 bases clipped from V and 15 bases from J, the junction kept 7 bases outside the gene matches. The CDR3 DNA reads as TGTGCCAGCAGTGAAGCGCGAGCGGGAGTACCGTACTTC. It encodes CASSEARAGVPYF.

This clonotype was found a few times. The V and J genes are TRBV5-1 and TRBJ2-1, with 9 bases identical to TRBD1. The CDR3 is made up of 15 amino acids. Germline V gene data show CDR1 as SGHRS and CDR2 as YFSETQ. V was clipped by 6 bases and J by 6 bases; unmatched bases: 10. CDR3 loop: CASTSGGQGSNEQFF. CDR3 in DNA: TGCGCCAGCACCTCAGGGGGACAGGGCAGCAATGAGCAGTTCTTC.

J is TRBJ2-5 and V is TRBV7-9; 9 nucleotides agree with TRBD1. Germline assignment: CDR1 SEHNR and CDR2 FQNEAQ (reference sequence). Trimming cost V 5 bases and J 5 bases; bases outside gene matches: 3. CDR3 length equals 13 residues. Here the CDR3 DNA reads TGTGCCAGCAGCACCGGACAGGGGGAGACCCAGTACTTC. The encoded protein is CASSTGQGETQYF.

This clonotype was recorded many times. This rearrangement joins TRBV14 to TRBJ2-7; TRBD1 aligns across 9 bases. The CDR3 consists of 15 residues. In germline, CDR1 is SGHDN, CDR2 FVKESK. The V gene end was trimmed by 0 bases and the J gene end by 4 bases; junction bases not matched to a gene: 4. The CDR3 loop reads CASSQEGQGRYEQYF. The CDR3 region has the DNA TGTGCCAGCAGCCAAGAAGGACAGGGGAGGTACGAGCAGTACTTC.

V is TRBV12-3 or TRBV12-4 and J is TRBJ2-3; 11 positions match TRBD2. The trim removed 2 bases at V and 4 bases at J, leaving 2 bases unmatched. The CDR3 length is 15 residues. The CDR3 here is CASSLSTSGADTQYF. In DNA form, the CDR3 reads TGTGCCAGCAGTTTATCGACTAGCGGGGCAGATACGCAGTATTTT.

This clonotype appeared a few times. V is TRBV9 and J is TRBJ2-3, with D maybe TRBD2 (6 bases). The germline V gene has CDR1 SGDLS and CDR2 YYNGEE. The CDR3 totals 15 residues. Trimming took off 7 bases at V and 1 base at J, with 16 bases between the two ends. The CDR3 spells CASQTGVARTDTQYF. The CDR3 DNA reads as TGTGCCAGCCAAACGGGGGTAGCGCGCACAGATACGCAGTATTTT.

V and J are TRBV30 and TRBJ2-1, with 9 bases matching TRBD2. The V segment lost 0 bases and the J segment 0 bases; nucleotides outside the gene matches: 0. The germline V gene encodes CDR1 GTSNPN and CDR2 SVGIG (reference sequence). This CDR3 comprises 15 residues. CDR3 nucleotide sequence: TGTGCCTGGAGTGTTAGCGGGGGCTCCTACAATGAGCAGTTCTTC. This translates into CAWSVSGGSYNEQFF.

Only a few counts were recorded for this clonotype. The rearrangement links TRBV7-9 to TRBJ2-1; D gene ambiguous. Per germline, CDR1 SEHNR and CDR2 FQNEAQ (reference sequence). The CDR3 consists of 13 residues. V dropped 6 bases and J dropped 4 bases, with 10 bases sitting between them. CDR3 region: CASSGTVYNEQFF. In nucleotides, the CDR3 is TGTGCCAGCAGTGGCACAGTTTACAATGAGCAGTTCTTC. The whole variable domain, remainder taken from reference TRBV7-9 and TRBJ2-1, is DTGVSQNPRHKITKRGQNVTFRCDPISEHNRLYWYRQTLGQGPEFLTYFQNEAQLEKSRLLSDRFSAERPKGSFSTLEIQRTEQGDSAMYLCASSGTVYNEQFFGPGTRLTVL.

In its sample, this clonotype was seen once. This rearrangement joins TRBV20-1 to TRBJ2-7; TRBD2 might be the D (5 bases). Trimming left V 7 bases short and J 4 bases short, with 17 bases between. The germline CDR1 and CDR2 sequences are DFQATT and SNEGSKA (reference sequence). This CDR3 spans 13 amino acids. As DNA, the CDR3 is TGCAGTGAGAGGGCGCCGAAAATTTACGAGCAGTACTTC. It is translated as CSERAPKIYEQYF.

This clonotype occurred a few times. The junction differs from germline at one of its ends, possibly a read error. This chain joins TRBV4-3 and TRBJ2-2; no definite D call. The CDR3 is made up of 14 amino acids. Looked up from germline, CDR1 is LGHNA and CDR2 is YSLEER. Written as DNA, the CDR3 is TGCGCCAGCAGCCAAGCTTCGAAGACCGGGGAGCTGTTTTTT. This translates into CASSQASKTGELFF.

This clonotype has only a few counts. The chain uses TRBV7-2 and TRBJ1-6; TRBD1 might be the D (6 bases). The CDR3 contains 14 residues. Germline values: CDR1 SGHTA, CDR2 FQGNSA. V lost 4 bases and J 10 bases, leaving 14 bases between the germline ends. The CDR3 nucleotides are TGTGCCAGCAGCTACGATCGTGGGGGCTCACCCCTCCACTTT. It is translated as CASSYDRGGSPLHF.

This clonotype was detected only a few times. The chain recombines TRBV6-5 with TRBJ2-7; D is unclear. This CDR3 is 14 amino acids long. V lost 0 bases, J lost 4 bases, and 10 bases lay in between. Germline assignment: CDR1 MNHEY and CDR2 SVGAGI. The CDR3 nucleotides are TGTGCCAGCAGTTACTCGAAGGGCAGGTACGAGCAGTACTTC. This codes for CASSYSKGRYEQYF.

The V gene is TRBV6-2 or TRBV6-3, the J gene TRBJ2-7; possibly TRBD1 or TRBD2 for D (5 bases each). Germline V gene sequence: CDR1 MNHEY, CDR2 SVGEGT. The CDR3 length is 15 residues. Trimming pared 2 bases from V and 2 bases from J, leaving 13 bases between. CDR3 in amino acids: CASSYHGDGAYEQYF. The CDR3 DNA reads TGTGCCAGCAGTTACCATGGGGACGGAGCCTACGAGCAGTACTTC.

The chain carries TRBV12-3 or TRBV12-4 and TRBJ2-7; 12 bases are a match to TRBD1. The V gene end was trimmed by 5 bases and the J gene end by 5 bases; junction bases not matched to a gene: 7. The CDR3 length is 15 residues. This CDR3 is CASSNPGQGADEQYF. The CDR3 DNA is TGTGCCAGCAGTAATCCGGGACAGGGGGCCGACGAGCAGTACTTC.

DNA of the CDR3: TGTGCCATCAGTGAGTCTGAGGGTCTAGATGTCAATGAGCAGTTCTTC. As protein: CAISESEGLDVNEQFF. The J gene is TRBJ2-1, the V gene TRBV10-3; perhaps TRBD2 as D (5 bases). The germline V and J ends were trimmed by 0 bases and 6 bases, with 15 bases remaining between them. Looked up from germline, CDR1 is ENHRY and CDR2 is SYGVKD. This CDR3 has 16 amino acids.

The chain employs TRBV12-5 and TRBJ1-1; 7 bases map to TRBD1. The germline V gene has CDR1 LGHNT and CDR2 FRNRAP. The CDR3 totals 13 residues. V dropped 2 bases and J dropped 6; count of bases not matched to a gene: 3. The CDR3 here is CASGLRQGAEAFF. CDR3 DNA: TGTGCTAGTGGTTTGCGACAGGGAGCTGAAGCTTTCTTT.